This TCR beta chain was obtained from a study of OX40 agonist ivuxolimab in advanced cancers. Whole-study context: As their treatment, patients were administered ivuxolimab, an agonistic anti-OX40 (CD134) antibody.

Clones were sequenced by immunoSEQ multiplex PCR, and TCRdb holds only the in-frame ones, with some missing. The sample lists under 70,000 clones, 70% to 90% occurring once. This sequence was found in an adult with an advanced solid tumor such as melanoma, head and neck, liver or kidney cancer. Material: CD4+ or CD8+ T cells sorted from blood, obtained in a trial of the OX40 agonist ivuxolimab.

The CDR3 sequence is CASNLMGADTQYF. The CDR3 DNA reads TGTGCCAGCAATCTAATGGGGGCCGATACGCAGTATTTT. The chain uses TRBV2 and TRBJ2-3; TRBD1 is a possible D gene (6 bases). Per germline, CDR1 SNHLY and CDR2 FYNNEI. V dropped 7 bases and J dropped 6 bases, with 14 bases sitting between them. The CDR3 loop spans 13 amino acids.